The 27 T cell receptor beta chains reported below all come from one sample, sequenced in a study of technical replicates of blood from several donors. Sequencing used immunoSEQ multiplex PCR; TCRdb keeps in-frame clones, though not all of them. The sample lists some 70,000 clones, approximately 90% seen once, with about 0.4% in the top ten. The source material was T cells isolated from PBMCs. These receptors originate from a human donor in good health.

This sequence joins TRBV7-3 and TRBJ2-1, with 7 positions matching TRBD1. With V trimmed by 5 bases and J by 14 bases, 15 bases remained unmatched. This CDR3 has 14 residues. Germline loops: CDR1 SGHTA, CDR2 FQGTGA. The CDR3 sequence: CASSPPDRSHYKFF. The CDR3 nucleotides are TGTGCCAGCAGCCCCCCGGACAGGTCCCATTATAAGTTCTTC.

The CDR3 region is CAIGMIGTGNTEAFF. In nucleotides, the CDR3 is TGTGCCATCGGCATGATCGGGACAGGGAACACTGAAGCTTTCTTT. The chain combines TRBV10-3 with TRBJ1-1; 8 nucleotides line up with TRBD1. The V and J ends lost 8 bases and 1 base, in that order; junction bases with no gene match: 9. The CDR3 totals 15 residues. Germline V gene data show CDR1 as ENHRY and CDR2 as SYGVKD.

The chain employs TRBV19 and TRBJ2-7; 9 bases map to TRBD1. Trimming removed 4 bases from V and 4 bases from J; junction bases left unmatched: 2. CDR1 is LNHDA and CDR2 is SQIVND in the germline V gene (reference sequence). This CDR3 has 13 residues. Here the CDR3 DNA reads TGTGCCAGTAGTAGGACAGGGGAATACGAGCAGTACTTC. Its protein is CASSRTGEYEQYF.

This clone occurred once. The chain recombines TRBV5-4 with TRBJ1-3; D is unclear. The germline gives CDR1 SGHNT, CDR2 YYREEE (reference sequence). CDR3 length: 14 amino acids. Trimming left V 0 bases short and J 0 bases short, with 4 bases between. CDR3 amino acids: CASSLANSGNTIYF. The CDR3 coding sequence is TGTGCCAGCAGCTTGGCAAACTCTGGAAACACCATATATTTT.

The chain employs TRBV27 and TRBJ2-1, with D possibly TRBD2 on 5 matching bases. Trimming pared 5 bases from V and 0 bases from J, leaving 8 bases between. The CDR3 consists of 14 residues. Germline values: CDR1 MNHEY, CDR2 SMNVEV (reference sequence). The CDR3 region is CASSSGPSYNEQFF. As DNA, the CDR3 is TGTGCCAGCAGTAGCGGCCCCTCCTACAATGAGCAGTTCTTC.

The rearrangement uses TRBV7-3 and TRBJ2-7, with 10 bases identical to TRBD1. The trim removed 5 bases at V and 7 bases at J, leaving 14 bases unmatched. This CDR3 region has 16 residues. The germline CDR1 and CDR2 sequences are SGHTA and FQGTGA. CDR3 in DNA: TGTGCCAGCAGCCCAGGGTCCGGGACAGGGGTGGGTGAGCAGTACTTC. Encoded protein: CASSPGSGTGVGEQYF.

V and J are TRBV7-9 and TRBJ2-7; D might be TRBD2 (7 bases). Germline assignment: CDR1 SEHNR and CDR2 FQNEAQ (reference sequence). V was shortened by 0 bases and J by 3 bases, with 15 bases between the two germline ends. The CDR3 has 16 residues. CDR3 bases: TGTGCCAGCAGCTTAGCGGGGGCGGGGGCCGGCTACGAGCAGTACTTC. It encodes CASSLAGAGAGYEQYF.

This chain links TRBV9 with TRBJ1-3; no clear D. The CDR3 covers 13 residues. Trimming took off 4 bases at V and 4 bases at J, with 9 bases between the two ends. From germline, CDR1 is SGDLS and CDR2 YYNGEE. CDR3 sequence reads: CASSPGSGNTIYF. DNA of the CDR3: TGTGCCAGCAGCCCGGGGTCAGGAAACACCATATATTTT.

The J gene is TRBJ1-2, the V gene TRBV7-2; 7 bases are shared with TRBD1. CDR1 is SGHTA and CDR2 is FQGNSA in the germline V gene. V was clipped by 5 bases and J by 8 bases; unmatched bases: 8. The length of the CDR3 is 13 residues. The CDR3: CASSPRGGQGYTF. DNA of the CDR3: TGTGCCAGCAGCCCCCGAGGGGGCCAGGGCTACACCTTC.

As for this clone: One junction end disagrees with the germline gene, perhaps due to a read error. The chain couples TRBV18 to TRBJ1-1, with unresolved D. CDR1 and CDR2 (germline): KGHSH, LQKENI. CDR3 length: 13 residues. The CDR3 region is CASAPPQAGEAFF. CDR3 in DNA: TGTGCCAGCGCACCACCCCAGGCCGGTGAAGCTTTCTTT.

The V gene is TRBV4-3, the J gene TRBJ2-1, with D possibly being TRBD2 (6 bases). The V gene's germline CDR1 is LGHNA and CDR2 YSLEER. V dropped 0 bases and J dropped 2 bases, with 8 bases sitting between them. The CDR3 has 15 amino acids. The CDR3 nucleotides are TGCGCCAGCAGCCAAGATAGCGGAGCCTACAATGAGCAGTTCTTC. It yields the protein CASSQDSGAYNEQFF.

The rearrangement joins TRBV9 to TRBJ2-7; 8 bases are shared with TRBD1. Germline CDR1 SGDLS, CDR2 YYNGEE. V gave up 0 bases and J gave up 6 bases; unmatched junction bases: 11. This CDR3 is 16 amino acids long. The CDR3 loop reads CASSVAASGGQGEQYF. The DNA for the CDR3 is TGTGCCAGCAGCGTAGCTGCATCGGGCGGACAGGGCGAGCAGTACTTC.

The gene calls are TRBV19 and TRBJ2-1, with 10 bases matching TRBD2. Losses at the gene ends were 5 bases for V and 10 bases for J; bases not matched to a gene: 20. CDR1 LNHDA and CDR2 SQIVND come from the germline V gene (reference sequence). This CDR3 is 18 amino acids long. CDR3 sequence: CASSGASGSLYPGHEQFF. As DNA, the CDR3 is TGTGCCAGTAGTGGGGCTAGCGGGAGCTTATACCCTGGGCACGAGCAGTTCTTC.

The gene calls are TRBV4-3 and TRBJ2-1, with TRBD2 matching 10 bases. This CDR3 contains 17 residues. The germline V gene encodes CDR1 LGHNA and CDR2 YSLEER. V lost 0 bases to trimming and J lost 8 bases; unmatched junction nucleotides: 10. The CDR3 loop reads CASSQDPAGGPSDEQFF. CDR3 DNA: TGCGCCAGCAGCCAAGATCCAGCGGGAGGGCCATCCGATGAGCAGTTCTTC.

This chain joins TRBV6-1 and TRBJ2-7; TRBD2 aligns across 7 bases. CDR3 length: 14 residues. V was clipped by 1 base and J by 2 bases; unmatched bases: 2. CDR1 is MNHNS and CDR2 is SASEGT in the germline V gene. CDR3 region: CASSEGGLPYEQYF. CDR3 coding DNA: TGTGCCAGCAGTGAAGGGGGACTACCCTACGAGCAGTACTTC.

V is TRBV11-2 and J is TRBJ2-5, with 7 bases aligning to TRBD1. CDR3 size: 15 residues. The V gene end was trimmed by 3 bases and the J gene end by 4 bases; junction bases not matched to a gene: 8. CDR1 is SGHAT and CDR2 is FQNNGV in the germline V gene. The CDR3 nucleotides read TGTGCCAGCAGCTTCCGGACAGAGGGGGCAGAGACCCAGTACTTC. It encodes CASSFRTEGAETQYF.

This sequence joins TRBV4-2 and TRBJ2-3; 10 bases fit TRBD2. This CDR3 contains 18 residues. V trimming: 1 base; J trimming: 2 bases; junction bases outside the gene matches: 9. CDR1 is LGHNA, CDR2 YNFKEQ, per germline. Here the CDR3 reads CASSQVLAGEGLTDTQYF. The CDR3 DNA reads as TGTGCCAGCAGCCAAGTTCTAGCGGGAGAGGGCCTCACAGATACGCAGTATTTT.

The genes are TRBV28 and TRBJ2-1, with TRBD2 identical over 9 bases. Germline loops: CDR1 MDHEN, CDR2 SYDVKM. V gave up 3 bases and J gave up 7 bases; unmatched junction bases: 7. This CDR3 region has 15 residues. CDR3 sequence (DNA): TGTGCCAGCAGTTTGACTAGCGGACTTGGGAATGAGCAGTTCTTC. It is translated as CASSLTSGLGNEQFF.

V and J are TRBV7-3 and TRBJ2-2, with 9 bases fitting TRBD2. The trim removed 4 bases at V and 3 bases at J, leaving 6 bases unmatched. CDR1 is SGHTA, CDR2 FQGTGA, per germline. The CDR3 length is 16 residues. The CDR3 nucleotides are TGTGCCAGCAGCTCCGGGACTAGCTGGGACACCGGGGAGCTGTTTTTT. This sequence encodes CASSSGTSWDTGELFF.

The chain links TRBV9 to TRBJ1-2; TRBD1 is a possible D gene (5 bases). This CDR3 contains 16 residues. The V and J ends lost 0 bases and 1 base respectively, with 13 bases between them. In germline, CDR1 is SGDLS, CDR2 YYNGEE. CDR3 nucleotides: TGTGCCAGCAGCGTAGGTAAAGGGGAGGTTAACTATGGCTACACCTTC. Amino acids: CASSVGKGEVNYGYTF.

This clone showed up just once. This rearrangement joins TRBV30 to TRBJ1-2, with D unclear. Trimming cost V 0 bases and J 4 bases, with 6 bases left between them. This CDR3 is built from 12 residues. CDR1 and CDR2 from the germline V gene are GTSNPN and SVGIG (reference sequence). The chain's CDR3 is CAWSVSGYGYTF. CDR3 DNA: TGTGCCTGGAGTGTATCAGGCTATGGCTACACCTTC.

This clone showed up just once. V usage is TRBV7-9 and J usage is TRBJ1-5, with D uncertain. The V and J ends lost 4 bases and 1 base respectively, with 8 bases between them. Germline-derived CDR1 and CDR2 are SEHNR and FQNEAQ (reference sequence). CDR3 length equals 14 residues. The CDR3 sequence is CASSSLWSNQPQHF. CDR3 coding DNA: TGTGCCAGCAGCTCCCTATGGAGCAATCAGCCCCAGCATTTT. Looking up the rest from reference TRBV7-9 and TRBJ1-5 gives the full variable domain: DTGVSQNPRHKITKRGQNVTFRCDPISEHNRLYWYRQTLGQGPEFLTYFQNEAQLEKSRLLSDRFSAERPKGSFSTLEIQRTEQGDSAMYLCASSSLWSNQPQHFGDGTRLSIL.

CDR3 sequence (DNA): TGTGCCAGCAGCTTAGGGCTAGCGGGAGGTGAGCAGTTCTTC. It yields the protein CASSLGLAGGEQFF. This chain joins TRBV7-2 and TRBJ2-1; 11 bases match TRBD2. Germline V gene data show CDR1 as SGHTA and CDR2 as FQGNSA. The CDR3 is made up of 14 amino acids. V was pared by 1 base and J by 9 bases, with 2 bases of the junction left unmatched.

The chain is built from TRBV4-1 and TRBJ1-1; D uncertain. The CDR3 is 13 residues long. Germline V gene lookup returns CDR1 MGHRA and CDR2 YSYEKL. Trimming removed 0 bases at V and 7 bases at J, with 9 bases between. In nucleotides, the CDR3 is TGCGCCAGCAGCCAAGAAGAAACCGGTGAAGCTTTCTTT. This codes for CASSQEETGEAFF.

The CDR3 coding sequence is TGTGCCAGTAGACAGTTGAACACTGAAGCTTTCTTT. Protein: CASRQLNTEAFF. The chain recombines TRBV28 with TRBJ1-1, with a weak D call TRBD1 (5 bases). Trimming left V 9 bases short and J 0 bases short, with 8 bases between. CDR1 and CDR2 (germline): MDHEN, SYDVKM. The CDR3 has 12 residues.

A remark on this clone: This specimen includes other DNA sequences encoding the same CDR3. The chain has TRBV19 and TRBJ1-1; 9 bases match TRBD1. Germline lookup yields CDR1 LNHDA and CDR2 SQIVND (reference sequence). The CDR3 is made up of 14 amino acids. After removal of 4 bases from V and 2 bases from J, the junction contained 2 bases not matched to a gene. The CDR3 loop is CASSRQGVNTEAFF. For the CDR3, the DNA is TGTGCCAGTAGTAGACAGGGGGTTAACACTGAAGCTTTCTTT.

In nucleotides, the CDR3 is TGTGCCAGCAGCCTCGAGGAGGGATCCACTGAAGCTTTCTTT. Its protein is CASSLEEGSTEAFF. The rearrangement uses TRBV11-2 and TRBJ1-1; D remains unclear. Germline CDR1 and CDR2: SGHAT and FQNNGV. Trimming took 5 bases from V and 4 from J, leaving 14 bases between them. The CDR3 totals 14 residues.